A selection of T cell receptor beta chains follows, all from one sample in a study of cytomegalovirus exposure and HLA in healthy donors. TCRdb's copy holds only in-frame clones and misses some; the assay was immunoSEQ multiplex PCR. This sample carries around 170,000 clones, 80% of them seen once, and the ten largest clones take about 1.3%. The source material was PBMCs. Receptors originate from a girl aged 5-17 years in good health and CMV-seropositive. Both conserved end residues are part of each CDR3. D genes are given only for firm matches.

d_call j_call v_call cdr3_nt cdr3_aa
TRBD1 TRBJ2-7 TRBV7-9 TGTGCCAGCAGCTTAGGGGGACAGGGCTCCGAGCAGTACTTC CASSLGGQGSEQYF
TRBD1 TRBJ2-3 TRBV6-6 TGTGCCAGCAGTTTACGGGACAGAGACACAGATACGCAGTATTTT CASSLRDRDTDTQYF
TRBD1 TRBJ2-7 TRBV6-1 TGTGCCAGCAGTGAAGCGCCGGGACAGCTCTACTACGAGCAGTACTTC CASSEAPGQLYYEQYF
TRBD2 TRBJ2-2 TRBV7-2 TGTGCCAGCAGCCGACTAGCGGGAGTTGGGGAGCTGTTTTTT CASSRLAGVGELFF
- TRBJ1-5 TRBV7-2 TGTGCCAGCAGCTTATTCGGGGGGGGCAATCAGCCCCAGCATTTT CASSLFGGGNQPQHF
- TRBJ1-2 TRBV7-2 TGTGCCAGCAGCTTAGCGGAGGGACGGCAATATGGCTACACCTTC CASSLAEGRQYGYTF
TRBD2 TRBJ2-5 TRBV27 TGTGCCAGCAGTTCCCTAGCGGGGGAAGAGACCCAGTACTTC CASSSLAGEETQYF
TRBD1 TRBJ1-2 TRBV7-2 TGTGCCAGCAGCTTCGGACAGGGTGGGTCCTATGGCTACACCTTC CASSFGQGGSYGYTF
TRBD1 TRBJ2-1 TRBV11-3 TGTGCCAGCAGCCGCGCAGGGGGCGTCGGCAATGAGCAGTTCTTC CASSRAGGVGNEQFF
- TRBJ2-7 TRBV10-1 TGCGCCAGCAGTGAGCCAGGGTACGAGCAGTACTTC CASSEPGYEQYF
TRBD1 TRBJ1-1 TRBV27 TGTGCCAGCAGTTTAGAAGGACAGGGAGAAGCTTTCTTT CASSLEGQGEAFF
- TRBJ1-4 TRBV5-1 TGCGCCAGCAGCTTGGAGTGGACAGCCTCTGCAACTAATGAAAAACTGTTTTTT CASSLEWTASATNEKLFF
TRBD1 TRBJ1-5 TRBV29-1 TGCAGCGTTGGGGGACAGAGAAATCAGCCCCAGCATTTT CSVGGQRNQPQHF